This passage covers 23 T cell receptor beta chains from one sample sequenced in a study of shared clonotypes between healthy human individuals. The data were produced by immunoSEQ multiplex PCR, yet TCRdb's version contains in-frame clones alone and is incomplete. The repertoire has around 990,000 clones, roughly 80% of them found once; the top ten carry 0.89%. Sequencing used memory CD4+ T cells from PBMCs. Subset of the sample: CD45RA-negative fraction. These receptors all stem from a man younger than 30 in good health. Some clones in this sample may be carry-over from other donors' samples.

This chain links TRBV19 with TRBJ2-6; no reliable D call. The CDR3 covers 16 residues. V was clipped by 6 bases and J by 0 bases, with 12 bases between them. Germline V gives CDR1 LNHDA, CDR2 SQIVND (reference sequence). The CDR3 loop is CASSKEYSSGANVLTF. The CDR3 DNA reads as TGTGCCAGTAGCAAGGAATACAGCTCTGGGGCCAACGTCCTGACTTTC.

This clone has only one observation. The chain recombines TRBV25-1 with TRBJ2-5; 9 bases line up with TRBD2. Germline V CDR1 and CDR2: MGHDK, SYGVNS. Trimming removed 4 bases from V and 0 bases from J; junction bases left unmatched: 3. There are 15 residues in the CDR3. The CDR3, as DNA: TGTGCCAGCAGTGTATCTAGCGGGGACCAAGAGACCCAGTACTTC. Amino acid sequence: CASSVSSGDQETQYF. Based on the CDR3 plus reference TRBV25-1 and TRBJ2-5, the full variable domain is EADIYQTPRYLVIGTGKKITLECSQTMGHDKMYWYQQDPGMELHLIHYSYGVNSTEKGDLSSESTVSRIRTEHFPLTLESARPSHTSQYLCASSVSSGDQETQYFGPGTRLLVL.

V is TRBV28 and J is TRBJ1-5; D remains unclear. V was clipped by 11 bases and J by 1 base, with 15 bases between them. The germline V gene has CDR1 MDHEN and CDR2 SYDVKM. CDR3 size: 14 residues. The CDR3 is CAVWRGRSNQPQHF. The CDR3 nucleotides are TGTGCCGTATGGAGAGGGAGGAGCAATCAGCCCCAGCATTTT.

V and J are TRBV4-1 and TRBJ2-7, with 13 bases fitting TRBD2. The J segment lost 1 base and the V segment lost 6 bases, leaving 6 bases of the junction unmatched. This CDR3 spans 16 amino acids. The germline gives CDR1 MGHRA, CDR2 YSYEKL. The CDR3 DNA reads as TGCGCCAGCAGTCGGACTAGCGGGAGCGAGTCCTACGAGCAGTACTTC. It codes for CASSRTSGSESYEQYF.

The chain has TRBV19 and TRBJ2-7; the D gene is possibly TRBD1 (6 bases). Germline CDR1 reads LNHDA; CDR2 reads SQIVND (reference sequence). The CDR3 is made up of 13 amino acids. Trimming took off 9 bases at V and 0 bases at J, with 12 bases between the two ends. CDR3 in DNA: TGTGCCAGCTCAGAGGACAGCTCCTACGAGCAGTACTTC. It yields the protein CASSEDSSYEQYF.

This clone was seen only a few times. The CDR3 loop reads CASSPRNRVGYTF. The CDR3 nucleotides read TGCGCCAGCAGCCCACGGAACAGGGTTGGCTACACCTTC. This chain joins TRBV4-1 and TRBJ1-2, with TRBD1 as a possible D gene (6 bases). V gave up 4 bases and J gave up 7 bases, with 13 bases separating them. Looked up from germline, CDR1 is MGHRA and CDR2 is YSYEKL. This CDR3 is 13 amino acids long.

This chain connects TRBV7-7 to TRBJ2-3; D may be TRBD1 (6 bases). Germline V gene data show CDR1 as SSHAT and CDR2 as FNYEAQ (reference sequence). V shed 5 bases and J shed 15 bases, with 21 bases lying between them. This CDR3 has 13 residues. The chain's CDR3 is CASSPQMGAQAYF. In DNA, the CDR3 is TGTGCCAGCAGCCCCCAAATGGGGGCGCAGGCATATTTT.

The CDR3 nucleotides are TGTGCCAGCAGTCCTACAGTACAAGAGACCCAGTACTTC. Translated, it gives CASSPTVQETQYF. The chain combines TRBV6-5 with TRBJ2-5; no clear D. Germline lookup yields CDR1 MNHEY and CDR2 SVGAGI. There are 13 residues in the CDR3. The V end was cut by 5 bases, the J end by 2 bases, with 9 bases between.

This chain uses TRBV10-3 with TRBJ2-7; TRBD2 matches at 8 bases. The CDR3 has 12 amino acids. Germline CDR1 is ENHRY and CDR2 is SYGVKD. Trimming removed 4 bases from V and 6 bases from J; junction bases left unmatched: 2. DNA for the CDR3: TGTGCCATCAGTGCGGGGGGGCTCGAGCAGTACTTC. Residues: CAISAGGLEQYF.

This clone was counted between two and nine times. The chain combines TRBV30 with TRBJ1-1; D remains unclear. CDR3 length: 12 amino acids. V was clipped by 3 bases and J by 7 bases, with 12 bases between them. Germline V gene data show CDR1 as GTSNPN and CDR2 as SVGIG (reference sequence). The CDR3 nucleotides read TGTGCCTGGAGCGGATCGGGTGGTGAAGCTTTCTTT. Translating it yields CAWSGSGGEAFF. The full variable domain, completed using reference TRBV30 and TRBJ1-1, is SQTIHQWPATLVQPVGSPLSLECTVEGTSNPNLYWYRQAAGRGLQLLFYSVGIGQISSEVPQNLSASRPQDRQFILSSKKLLLSDSGFYLCAWSGSGGEAFFGQGTRLTVV.

V usage is TRBV14 and J usage is TRBJ2-3; tentatively, D is TRBD1 (5 bases). Trimming stripped 4 bases from V and 1 base from J, with 9 bases between. Germline V gene data show CDR1 as SGHDN and CDR2 as FVKESK. The CDR3 has 14 amino acids. The CDR3 reads CASSPLGGTDTQYF. The CDR3 bases are TGTGCCAGCAGCCCTTTAGGGGGCACAGATACGCAGTATTTT.

Remarks on this clone: The same CDR3 also results from other DNA sequences found in this sample. V is TRBV9 and J is TRBJ1-3; D is perhaps TRBD1 (6 bases). The CDR3 totals 14 residues. Germline V CDR1 and CDR2: SGDLS, YYNGEE. Trimming took off 0 bases at V and 4 bases at J, with 8 bases between the two ends. The DNA for the CDR3 is TGTGCCAGCAGCGTAGCAGGGGCCGGAAACACCATATATTTT. Translated, it gives CASSVAGAGNTIYF.

This clone was found once. The chain couples TRBV11-2 to TRBJ2-7; 11 positions agree with TRBD1. This CDR3 region has 15 residues. The J segment lost 4 bases and the V segment lost 2 bases, leaving 4 bases of the junction unmatched. Germline V lookup: CDR1 SGHAT, CDR2 FQNNGV. CDR3 protein: CASSLNWDRGYEQYF. As DNA, the CDR3 is TGTGCCAGCAGCTTAAATTGGGACAGGGGGTACGAGCAGTACTTC.

Here the CDR3 reads CASRKQGSHNEQFF. The DNA for the CDR3 is TGTGCCAGCAGGAAACAGGGGTCCCACAATGAGCAGTTCTTC. This chain uses TRBV27 with TRBJ2-1; 7 bases line up with TRBD1. Trimming took 6 bases from V and 5 from J; bases not matched to a gene: 7. The CDR3 is 14 amino acids. In germline, CDR1 is MNHEY, CDR2 SMNVEV (reference sequence).

V gene TRBV6-1 combines with J gene TRBJ1-3, with D possibly being TRBD1 (6 bases). The V gene's germline CDR1 is MNHNS and CDR2 SASEGT. This CDR3 has 14 residues. Trimming cost V 0 bases and J 4 bases, with 7 bases left between them. CDR3 nucleotides: TGTGCCAGCAGTGAAGCCACAGGGGGAAACACCATATATTTT. It yields the protein CASSEATGGNTIYF.

This clone was detected a few times. The chain carries TRBV4-2 and TRBJ2-7; D possibly corresponds to TRBD2 (6 bases). Germline V lookup: CDR1 LGHNA, CDR2 YNFKEQ. V dropped 1 base and J dropped 7 bases, with 14 bases sitting between them. There are 14 residues in the CDR3. The CDR3 reads CASSQVADPREQYF. As DNA, the CDR3 is TGTGCCAGCAGCCAAGTAGCGGACCCTAGGGAGCAGTACTTC.

This clone turned up a few times. CDR3 sequence: CASSGGGRVLEQYF. Here the CDR3 DNA reads TGTGCCAGCAGTGGGGGCGGGAGGGTCCTTGAGCAGTACTTC. The rearrangement uses TRBV2 and TRBJ2-7; TRBD2 aligns across 9 bases. CDR1 is SNHLY, CDR2 FYNNEI, per germline. The CDR3 contains 14 residues. Unmatched junction bases numbered 8, after V lost 4 bases and J lost 7 bases.

The V call is TRBV7-2, the J call TRBJ2-5; possibly TRBD1 or TRBD2 for D (5 bases each). Germline V CDR1 and CDR2: SGHTA, FQGNSA. The CDR3 sequence is 14 residues long. V lost 3 bases and J 1 base, leaving 9 bases between the germline ends. This CDR3 reads CASSFSGTQETQYF. The CDR3 DNA is TGTGCCAGCAGCTTTAGTGGGACCCAAGAGACCCAGTACTTC.

J is TRBJ2-3 and V is TRBV18; tentative D call: TRBD1 (5 bases). The CDR3 has 15 residues. Between the trimmed V and J ends, which lost 6 bases and 0 bases, there was a span of 13 bases. The germline V gene encodes CDR1 KGHSH and CDR2 LQKENI. DNA for the CDR3: TGTGCCAGCTCGCTCGACAGCTCTAGCACAGATACGCAGTATTTT. Amino acids: CASSLDSSSTDTQYF. Using reference TRBV18 and TRBJ2-3 for the parts outside the CDR3, the full variable domain is NAGVMQNPRHLVRRRGQEARLRCSPMKGHSHVYWYRQLPEEGLKFMVYLQKENIIDESGMPKERFSAEFPKEGPSILRIQQVVRGDSAAYFCASSLDSSSTDTQYFGPGTRLTVL.

In the case of this clone: This may come from a read error, since a much larger clone is one base off. Different DNA sequences within this sample yield the same CDR3. This chain joins TRBV19 and TRBJ2-3, with TRBD2 matching 9 bases. Germline V gives CDR1 LNHDA, CDR2 SQIVND (reference sequence). The CDR3 has 13 amino acids. V gave up 9 bases and J gave up 1 base; unmatched junction bases: 2. The CDR3 reads CASRLAGTDTQYF. The CDR3 nucleotides are TGTGCCAGCCGACTAGCGGGCACAGATACGCAGTATTTT.

As DNA, the CDR3 is TGTGCCAGCAGCTTCGGGGATCCCACCGGGGAGCTGTTTTTT. This codes for CASSFGDPTGELFF. This chain connects TRBV7-2 to TRBJ2-2; perhaps TRBD2 as D (5 bases). The CDR3 has 14 residues. Germline V CDR1 and CDR2: SGHTA, FQGNSA. V lost 3 bases and J lost 4, with 9 bases in between. Full variable domain (remainder filled in from reference TRBV7-2 and TRBJ2-2): GAGVSQSPSNKVTEKGKDVELRCDPISGHTALYWYRQSLGQGLEFLIYFQGNSAPDKSGLPSDRFSAERTGGSVSTLTIQRTQQEDSAVYLCASSFGDPTGELFFGEGSRLTVL.

The J gene is TRBJ2-3, the V gene TRBV5-1; maybe TRBD1 (6 bases). CDR3 size: 13 residues. Germline loops: CDR1 SGHRS, CDR2 YFSETQ. Trimming took off 6 bases at V and 4 bases at J, with 12 bases between the two ends. CDR3 sequence: CASKLDSADTQYF. In nucleotides, the CDR3 is TGCGCCAGCAAATTGGACAGCGCAGATACGCAGTATTTT.

The rearrangement joins TRBV18 to TRBJ1-4; D is possibly TRBD1 (6 bases). The CDR3 covers 16 residues. Per germline, CDR1 KGHSH and CDR2 LQKENI. Trimming left V 1 base short and J 7 bases short, with 16 bases between. CDR3 coding DNA: TGTGCCAGCTCACCACTCGGACAAGGGGGGAGTGAAAAACTGTTTTTT. Amino acid sequence: CASSPLGQGGSEKLFF.